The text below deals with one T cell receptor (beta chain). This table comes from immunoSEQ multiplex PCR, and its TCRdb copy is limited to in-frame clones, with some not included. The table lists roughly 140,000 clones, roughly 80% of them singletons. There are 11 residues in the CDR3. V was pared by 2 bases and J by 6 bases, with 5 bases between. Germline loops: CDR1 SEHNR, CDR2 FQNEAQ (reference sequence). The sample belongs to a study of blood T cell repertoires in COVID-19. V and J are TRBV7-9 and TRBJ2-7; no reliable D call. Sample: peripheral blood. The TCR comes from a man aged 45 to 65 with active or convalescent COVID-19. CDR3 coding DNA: TGTGCCAGCAGCTTATCGGTCGAGCAGTACTTC. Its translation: CASSLSVEQYF.